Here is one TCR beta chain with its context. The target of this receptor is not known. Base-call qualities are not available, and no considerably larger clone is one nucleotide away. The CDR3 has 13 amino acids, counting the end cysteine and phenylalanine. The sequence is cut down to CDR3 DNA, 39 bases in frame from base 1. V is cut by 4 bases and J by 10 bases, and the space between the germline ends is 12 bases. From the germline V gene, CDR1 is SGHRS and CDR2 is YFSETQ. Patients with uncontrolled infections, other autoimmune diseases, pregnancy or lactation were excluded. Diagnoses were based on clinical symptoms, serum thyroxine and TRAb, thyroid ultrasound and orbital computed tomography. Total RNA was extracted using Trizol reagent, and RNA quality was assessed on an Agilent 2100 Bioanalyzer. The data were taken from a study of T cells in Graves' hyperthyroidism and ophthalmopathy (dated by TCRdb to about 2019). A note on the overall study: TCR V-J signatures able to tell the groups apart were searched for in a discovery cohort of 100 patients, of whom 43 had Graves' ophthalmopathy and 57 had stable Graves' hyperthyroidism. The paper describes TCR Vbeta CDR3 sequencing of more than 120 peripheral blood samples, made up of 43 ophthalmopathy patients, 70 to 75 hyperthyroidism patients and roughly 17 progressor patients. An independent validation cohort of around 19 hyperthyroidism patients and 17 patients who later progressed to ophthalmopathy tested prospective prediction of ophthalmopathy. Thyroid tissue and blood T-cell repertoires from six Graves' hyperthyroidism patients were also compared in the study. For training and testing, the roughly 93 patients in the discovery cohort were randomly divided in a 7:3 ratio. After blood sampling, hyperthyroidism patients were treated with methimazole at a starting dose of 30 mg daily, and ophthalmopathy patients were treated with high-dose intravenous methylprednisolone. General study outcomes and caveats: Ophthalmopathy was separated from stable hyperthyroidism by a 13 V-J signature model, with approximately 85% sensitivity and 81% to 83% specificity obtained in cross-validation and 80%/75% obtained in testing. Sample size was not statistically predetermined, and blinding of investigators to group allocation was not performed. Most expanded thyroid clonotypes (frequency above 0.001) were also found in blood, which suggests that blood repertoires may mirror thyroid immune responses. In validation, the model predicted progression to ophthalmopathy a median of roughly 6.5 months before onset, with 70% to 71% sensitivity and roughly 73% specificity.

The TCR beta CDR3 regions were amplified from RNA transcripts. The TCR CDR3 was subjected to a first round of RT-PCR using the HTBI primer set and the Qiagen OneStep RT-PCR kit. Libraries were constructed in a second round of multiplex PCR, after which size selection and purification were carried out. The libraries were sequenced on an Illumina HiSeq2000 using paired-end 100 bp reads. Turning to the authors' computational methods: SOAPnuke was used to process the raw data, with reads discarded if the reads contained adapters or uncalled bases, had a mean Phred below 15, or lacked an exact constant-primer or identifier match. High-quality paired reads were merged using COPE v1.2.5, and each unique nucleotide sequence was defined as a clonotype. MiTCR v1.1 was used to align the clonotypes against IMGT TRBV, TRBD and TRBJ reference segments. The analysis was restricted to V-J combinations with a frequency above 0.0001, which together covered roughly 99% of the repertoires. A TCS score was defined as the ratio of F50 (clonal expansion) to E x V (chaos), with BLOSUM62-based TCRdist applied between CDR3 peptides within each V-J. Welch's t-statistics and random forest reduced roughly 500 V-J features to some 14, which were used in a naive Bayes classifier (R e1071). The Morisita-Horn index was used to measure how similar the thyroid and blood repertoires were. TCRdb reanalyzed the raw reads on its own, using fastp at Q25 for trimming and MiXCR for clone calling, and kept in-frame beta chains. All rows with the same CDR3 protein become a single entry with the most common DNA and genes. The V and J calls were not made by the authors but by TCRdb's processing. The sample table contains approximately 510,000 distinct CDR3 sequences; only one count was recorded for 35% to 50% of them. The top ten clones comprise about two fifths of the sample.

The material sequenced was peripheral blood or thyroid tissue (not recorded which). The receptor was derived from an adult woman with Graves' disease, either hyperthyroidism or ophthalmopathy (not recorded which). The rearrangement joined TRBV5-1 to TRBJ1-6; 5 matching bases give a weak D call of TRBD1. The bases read TGCGCCAGCAGCCGGGGCGCGGAATCACCCCTCCACTTT. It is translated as CASSRGAESPLHF.